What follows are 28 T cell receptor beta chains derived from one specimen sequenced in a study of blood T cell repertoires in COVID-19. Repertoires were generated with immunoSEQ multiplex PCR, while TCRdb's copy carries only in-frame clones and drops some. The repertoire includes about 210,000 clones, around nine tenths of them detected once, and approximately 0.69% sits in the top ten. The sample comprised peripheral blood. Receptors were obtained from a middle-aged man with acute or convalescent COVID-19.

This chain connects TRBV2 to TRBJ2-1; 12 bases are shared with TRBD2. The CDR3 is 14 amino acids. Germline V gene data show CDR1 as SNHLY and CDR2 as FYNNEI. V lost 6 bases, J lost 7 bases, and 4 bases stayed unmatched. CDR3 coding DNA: TGTGCCAGCAGCGGACTAGCGGGGTGGAATGAGCAGTTCTTC. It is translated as CASSGLAGWNEQFF.

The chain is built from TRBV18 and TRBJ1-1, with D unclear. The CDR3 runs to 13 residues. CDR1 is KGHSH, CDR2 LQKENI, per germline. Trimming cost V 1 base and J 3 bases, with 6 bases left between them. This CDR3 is CASSPREDTEAFF. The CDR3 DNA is TGTGCCAGCTCACCACGGGAGGACACTGAAGCTTTCTTT. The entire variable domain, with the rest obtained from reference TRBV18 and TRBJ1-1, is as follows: NAGVMQNPRHLVRRRGQEARLRCSPMKGHSHVYWYRQLPEEGLKFMVYLQKENIIDESGMPKERFSAEFPKEGPSILRIQQVVRGDSAAYFCASSPREDTEAFFGQGTRLTVV.

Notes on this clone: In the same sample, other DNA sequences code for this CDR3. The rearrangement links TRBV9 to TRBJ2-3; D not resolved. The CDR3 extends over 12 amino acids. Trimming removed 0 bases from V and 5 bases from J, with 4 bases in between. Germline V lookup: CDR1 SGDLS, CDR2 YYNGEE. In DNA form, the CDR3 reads TGTGCCAGCAGCGTAGCCCTAGATACGCAGTATTTT. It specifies CASSVALDTQYF.

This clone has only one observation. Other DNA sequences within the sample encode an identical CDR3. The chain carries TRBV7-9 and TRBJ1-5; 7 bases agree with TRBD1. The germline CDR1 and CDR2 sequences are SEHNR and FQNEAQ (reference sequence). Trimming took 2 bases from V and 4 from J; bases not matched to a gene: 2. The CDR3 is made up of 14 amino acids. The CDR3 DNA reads TGTGCCAGCAGCTTAAGCAGGGGGAATCAGCCCCAGCATTTT. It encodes CASSLSRGNQPQHF.

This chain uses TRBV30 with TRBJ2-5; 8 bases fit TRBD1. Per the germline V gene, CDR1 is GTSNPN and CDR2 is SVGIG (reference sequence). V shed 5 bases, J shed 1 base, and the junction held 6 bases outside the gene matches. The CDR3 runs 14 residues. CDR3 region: CAWVRTGSQETQYF. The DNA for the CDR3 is TGTGCCTGGGTGCGGACAGGGAGCCAAGAGACCCAGTACTTC. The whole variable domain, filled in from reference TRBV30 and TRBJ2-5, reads SQTIHQWPATLVQPVGSPLSLECTVEGTSNPNLYWYRQAAGRGLQLLFYSVGIGQISSEVPQNLSASRPQDRQFILSSKKLLLSDSGFYLCAWVRTGSQETQYFGPGTRLLVL.

In DNA, the CDR3 is TGTGCCAGCAGCACCCGCCTCATGCTACAAGAGACCCAGTACTTC. It encodes CASSTRLMLQETQYF. This chain joins TRBV11-2 and TRBJ2-5; no firm D call. The length of the CDR3 is 15 residues. CDR1 and CDR2 (germline): SGHAT, FQNNGV. Trimming took 5 bases from V and 2 from J, leaving 15 bases between them.

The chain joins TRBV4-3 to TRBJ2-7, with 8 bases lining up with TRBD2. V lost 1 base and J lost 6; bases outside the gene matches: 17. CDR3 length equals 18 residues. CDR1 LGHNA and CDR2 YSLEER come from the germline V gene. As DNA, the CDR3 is TGCGCCAGCAGCCAAGGTCGGAGCGGGGGACACCGGGGTGTCGAGCAGTACTTC. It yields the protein CASSQGRSGGHRGVEQYF.

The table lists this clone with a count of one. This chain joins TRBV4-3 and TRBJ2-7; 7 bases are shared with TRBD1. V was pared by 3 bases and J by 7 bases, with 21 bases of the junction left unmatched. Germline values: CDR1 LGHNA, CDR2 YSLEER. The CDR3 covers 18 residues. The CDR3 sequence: CASSHKLTTGTAPSEQYF. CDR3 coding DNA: TGCGCCAGCAGCCATAAACTTACCACAGGGACAGCCCCTTCTGAGCAGTACTTC.

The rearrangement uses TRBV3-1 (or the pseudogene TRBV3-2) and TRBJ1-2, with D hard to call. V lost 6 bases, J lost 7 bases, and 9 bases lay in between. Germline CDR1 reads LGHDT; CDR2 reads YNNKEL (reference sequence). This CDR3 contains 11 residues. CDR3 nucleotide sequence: TGTGCCAGCAGAGGAGGATCTGGCTACACCTTC. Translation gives CASRGGSGYTF.

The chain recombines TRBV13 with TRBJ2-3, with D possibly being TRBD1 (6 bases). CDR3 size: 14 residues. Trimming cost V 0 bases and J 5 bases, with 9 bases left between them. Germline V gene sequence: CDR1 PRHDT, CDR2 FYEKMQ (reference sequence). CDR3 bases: TGTGCCAGCAGCTTAGGCAGGGGAATAGATACGCAGTATTTT. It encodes CASSLGRGIDTQYF.

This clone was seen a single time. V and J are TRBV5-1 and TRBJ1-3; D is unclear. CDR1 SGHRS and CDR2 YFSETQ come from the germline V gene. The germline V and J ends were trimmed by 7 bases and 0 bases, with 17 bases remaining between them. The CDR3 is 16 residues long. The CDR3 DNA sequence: TGCGCCAGCGGAAGAGCGGACCCGAGCTCTGGAAACACCATATATTTT. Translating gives CASGRADPSSGNTIYF.

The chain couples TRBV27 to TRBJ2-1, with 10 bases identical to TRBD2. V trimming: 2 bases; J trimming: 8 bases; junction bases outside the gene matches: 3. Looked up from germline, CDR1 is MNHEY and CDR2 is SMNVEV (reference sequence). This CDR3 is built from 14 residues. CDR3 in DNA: TGTGCCAGCAGTTTACTAGCGGGAGAGGATGAGCAGTTCTTC. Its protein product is CASSLLAGEDEQFF.

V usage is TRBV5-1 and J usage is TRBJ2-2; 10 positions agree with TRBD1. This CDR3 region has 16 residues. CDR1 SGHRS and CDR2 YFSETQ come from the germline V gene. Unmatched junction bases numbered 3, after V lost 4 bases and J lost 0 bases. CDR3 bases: TGCGCCAGCAGCCAGGACAGGGGGGCGAACACCGGGGAGCTGTTTTTT. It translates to CASSQDRGANTGELFF.

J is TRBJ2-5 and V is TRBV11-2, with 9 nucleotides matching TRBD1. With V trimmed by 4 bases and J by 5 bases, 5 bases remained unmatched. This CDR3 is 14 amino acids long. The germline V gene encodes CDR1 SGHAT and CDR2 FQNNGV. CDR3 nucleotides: TGTGCCAGCAGCTCTACAGGGGGCTGGGAGACCCAGTACTTC. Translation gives CASSSTGGWETQYF.

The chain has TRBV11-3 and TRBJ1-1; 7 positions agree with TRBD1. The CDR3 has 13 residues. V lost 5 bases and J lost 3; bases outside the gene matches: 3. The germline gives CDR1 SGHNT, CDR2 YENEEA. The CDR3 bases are TGTGCCAGCAGCCCGGGACAGTACACTGAAGCTTTCTTT. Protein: CASSPGQYTEAFF.

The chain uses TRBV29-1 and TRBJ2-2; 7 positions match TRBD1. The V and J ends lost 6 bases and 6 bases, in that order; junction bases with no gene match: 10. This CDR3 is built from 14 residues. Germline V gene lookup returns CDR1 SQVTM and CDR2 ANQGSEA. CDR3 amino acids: CSVRSGTVSGELFF. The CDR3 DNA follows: TGCAGCGTGCGATCCGGGACAGTTTCCGGGGAGCTGTTTTTT.

The CDR3: CATSKPGANTGELFF. CDR3 in DNA: TGTGCCACCAGCAAGCCGGGGGCGAACACCGGGGAGCTGTTTTTT. This chain uses TRBV24-1 with TRBJ2-2, with D possibly being TRBD2 (6 bases). Between the trimmed V and J ends, which lost 7 bases and 0 bases, there was a span of 11 bases. The CDR3 length is 15 residues. Germline V gene data show CDR1 as KGHDR and CDR2 as SFDVKD.

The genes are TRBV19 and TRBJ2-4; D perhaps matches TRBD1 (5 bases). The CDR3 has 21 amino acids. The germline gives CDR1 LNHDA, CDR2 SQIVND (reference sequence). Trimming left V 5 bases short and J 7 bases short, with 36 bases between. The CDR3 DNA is TGTGCCAGTAGTCCTTATGCCGGCCGAATGGGGCTTCGTGGGTCCGTCAACATTCAGTACTTC. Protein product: CASSPYAGRMGLRGSVNIQYF.

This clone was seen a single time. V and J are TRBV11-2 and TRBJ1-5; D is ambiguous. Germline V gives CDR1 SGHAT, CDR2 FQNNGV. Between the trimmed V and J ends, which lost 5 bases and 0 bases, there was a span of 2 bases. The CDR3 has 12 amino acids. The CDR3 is CASSHSNQPQHF. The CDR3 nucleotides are TGTGCCAGCAGCCATAGCAATCAGCCCCAGCATTTT. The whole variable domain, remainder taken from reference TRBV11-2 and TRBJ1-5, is EAGVAQSPRYKIIEKRQSVAFWCNPISGHATLYWYQQILGQGPKLLIQFQNNGVVDDSQLPKDRFSAERLKGVDSTLKIQPAKLEDSAVYLCASSHSNQPQHFGDGTRLSIL.

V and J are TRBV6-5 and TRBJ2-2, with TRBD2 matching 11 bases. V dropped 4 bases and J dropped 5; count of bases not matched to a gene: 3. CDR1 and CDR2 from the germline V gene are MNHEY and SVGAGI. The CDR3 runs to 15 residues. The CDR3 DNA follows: TGTGCCAGCAGTTCTAGCGGGGGGAGTACCGGGGAGCTGTTTTTT. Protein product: CASSSSGGSTGELFF.

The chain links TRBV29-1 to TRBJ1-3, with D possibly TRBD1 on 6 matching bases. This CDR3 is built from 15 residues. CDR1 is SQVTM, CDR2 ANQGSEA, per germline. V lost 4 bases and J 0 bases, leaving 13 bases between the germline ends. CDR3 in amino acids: CSVGTGRSSGNTIYF. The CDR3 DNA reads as TGCAGCGTTGGCACAGGGCGATCCTCTGGAAACACCATATATTTT.

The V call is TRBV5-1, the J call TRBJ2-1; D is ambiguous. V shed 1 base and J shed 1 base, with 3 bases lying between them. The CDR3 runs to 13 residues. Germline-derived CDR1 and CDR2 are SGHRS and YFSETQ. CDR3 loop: CASSLTSYNEQFF. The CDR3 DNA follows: TGCGCCAGCAGCTTGACTTCCTACAATGAGCAGTTCTTC.

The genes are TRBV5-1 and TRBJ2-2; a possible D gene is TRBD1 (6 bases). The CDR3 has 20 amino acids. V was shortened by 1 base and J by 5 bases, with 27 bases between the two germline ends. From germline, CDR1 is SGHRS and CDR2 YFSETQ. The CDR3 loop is CASSLLTVGAYNRGTGELFF. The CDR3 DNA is TGCGCCAGCAGCTTGCTCACGGTGGGGGCGTATAATCGGGGTACCGGGGAGCTGTTTTTT. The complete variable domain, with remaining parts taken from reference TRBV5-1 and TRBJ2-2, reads KAGVTQTPRYLIKTRGQQVTLSCSPISGHRSVSWYQQTPGQGLQFLFEYFSETQRNKGNFPGRFSGRQFSNSRSEMNVSTLELGDSALYLCASSLLTVGAYNRGTGELFFGEGSRLTVL.

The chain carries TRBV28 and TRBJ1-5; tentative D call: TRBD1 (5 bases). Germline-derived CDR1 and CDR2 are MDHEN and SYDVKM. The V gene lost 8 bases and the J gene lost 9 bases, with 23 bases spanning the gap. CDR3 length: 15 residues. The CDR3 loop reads CASGRRGMGLGPQHF. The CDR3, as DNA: TGTGCCAGCGGGAGGAGGGGAATGGGGTTGGGGCCCCAGCATTTT.

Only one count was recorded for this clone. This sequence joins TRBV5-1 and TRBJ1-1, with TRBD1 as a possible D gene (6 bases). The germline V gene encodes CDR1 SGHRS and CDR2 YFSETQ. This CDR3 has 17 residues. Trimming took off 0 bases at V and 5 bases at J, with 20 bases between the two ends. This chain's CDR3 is CASSLAVRGNFGTEAFF. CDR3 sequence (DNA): TGCGCCAGCAGCTTGGCCGTTAGGGGGAACTTTGGTACTGAAGCTTTCTTT.

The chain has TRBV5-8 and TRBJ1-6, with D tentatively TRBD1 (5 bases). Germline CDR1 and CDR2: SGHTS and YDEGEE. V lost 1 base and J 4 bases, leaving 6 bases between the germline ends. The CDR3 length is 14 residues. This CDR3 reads CASSLRGYNSPLHF. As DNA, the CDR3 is TGTGCCAGCAGCTTGAGGGGTTATAATTCACCCCTCCACTTT.

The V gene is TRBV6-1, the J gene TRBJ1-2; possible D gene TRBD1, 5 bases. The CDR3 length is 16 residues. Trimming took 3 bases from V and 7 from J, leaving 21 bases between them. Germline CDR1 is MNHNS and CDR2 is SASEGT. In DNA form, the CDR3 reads TGTGCCAGCAGTGAGCTTTGGGGGGGTTGGGCTGGTGGCTACACCTTC. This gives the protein CASSELWGGWAGGYTF.

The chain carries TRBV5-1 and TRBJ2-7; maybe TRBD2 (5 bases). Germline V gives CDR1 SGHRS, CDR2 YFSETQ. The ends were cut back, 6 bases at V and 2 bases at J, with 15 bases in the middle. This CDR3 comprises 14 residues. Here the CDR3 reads CASTETDGTYEQYF. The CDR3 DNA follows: TGCGCCAGCACAGAAACGGACGGGACCTACGAGCAGTACTTC.